These T cell receptor beta chains were read from a single sample in a study of cytomegalovirus exposure and HLA in healthy donors. Method: immunoSEQ multiplex PCR; TCRdb's copy keeps in-frame clones and lacks some. The table has about 130,000 clones, about 82% seen once. Sequenced material: PBMCs. The receptors stem from a boy under 18 in good health and CMV-seronegative. CDR3s include the opening cysteine and the closing phenylalanine or tryptophan. Each record gives: J gene, V gene, D gene, clone size, CDR3 DNA, CDR3 protein. The D gene is left open where the match is weak. Not all rows give a size; the values are once, few, many and, for expanded clones, a class.

TRBJ2-1 | TRBV2 | TRBD2 | NA | TGTGCCAGCAGGAGGGAGCGGGAGCTCTCCAATGAGCAGTTCTTC | CASRRERELSNEQFF
TRBJ1-2 | TRBV7-9 | TRBD1 | NA | TGTGCCAGCAGCTCGGGACAGGGGCCGCCTAATGGCTACACCTTC | CASSSGQGPPNGYTF
TRBJ1-1 | TRBV5-4 | NA | NA | TGTGCCAGCAGCTTGAATACAGATAGTACTGAAGCTTTCTTT | CASSLNTDSTEAFF
TRBJ2-7 | TRBV4-2 | NA | NA | TGTGCCAGCAGGAGGGGGGCGGGAGAATCGGATGAGCAGTACTTC | CASRRGAGESDEQYF
TRBJ2-5 | TRBV25-1 | TRBD1 | NA | TGTGCCAGCAGCACGGGACAGGGCCCGGAGACCCAGTACTTC | CASSTGQGPETQYF
TRBJ1-1 | TRBV2 | NA | few | TGTGCCAGCAGGTACGGGAACACTGAAGCTTTCTTT | CASRYGNTEAFF
TRBJ2-3 | TRBV9 | TRBD2 | few | TGTGCCAGCAGCCCCCGGACTAGCGGGATTGCAGATACGCAGTATTTT | CASSPRTSGIADTQYF
TRBJ2-3 | TRBV7-2 | TRBD2 | NA | TGTGCCAGCAGCCCGGGACTAGCGGGGGGGGATACGCAGTATTTT | CASSPGLAGGDTQYF
TRBJ2-3 | TRBV5-4 | TRBD2 | NA | TGTGCCAGCAGCACTAGCGGGACATATGGAGATACGCAGTATTTT | CASSTSGTYGDTQYF
TRBJ1-1 | TRBV5-1 | TRBD1 | NA | TGCGCCAGCAGCGAACAGGGGTTCGGCACTGAAGCTTTCTTT | CASSEQGFGTEAFF
TRBJ2-3 | TRBV7-8 | TRBD2 | NA | TGTGCCAGCAGCTTAGTAGCGGGAGTTAGGGGTACGCAGTATTTT | CASSLVAGVRGTQYF
TRBJ2-3 | TRBV11-2 | TRBD2 | NA | TGTGCCATTCAAGCGGGAGGGGATACGCAGTATTTT | CAIQAGGDTQYF
TRBJ2-2 | TRBV9 | NA | NA | TGTGCCAGCAGCGCGTCCGCGAACACCGGGGAGCTGTTTTTT | CASSASANTGELFF
TRBJ2-7 | TRBV4-3 | NA | once | TGCGCCAGCAGCCCCGGAGTTAAATCCTACGAGCAGTACTTC | CASSPGVKSYEQYF
TRBJ2-5 | TRBV2 | TRBD1 | NA | TGTGCCAGCACAGGGGGCGAGACCCAGTACTTC | CASTGGETQYF
TRBJ2-5 | TRBV28 | NA | NA | TGTGCCAGCACCGGGCAGGGGTACCAAGAGACCCAGTACTTC | CASTGQGYQETQYF
TRBJ1-1 | TRBV5-5 | NA | few | TGTGCCAGCAGCTTGGAGTGGGGGGGAGTGGCTTTCTTT | CASSLEWGGVAFF
TRBJ2-5 | TRBV7-7 | TRBD1 | NA | TGTGCCAGCAGCACCCGACAGGGGAGAGGGACCCAGTACTTC | CASSTRQGRGTQYF
TRBJ1-1 | TRBV5-1 | TRBD1 | NA | TGCGCCAGCAGCCAAACCGGGACAGGGAACACTGAAGCTTTCTTT | CASSQTGTGNTEAFF
TRBJ1-1 | TRBV10-3 | TRBD1 | NA | TGTGCCACCGACCAGGGGGCAGGGACTGAAGCTTTCTTT | CATDQGAGTEAFF
TRBJ1-6 | TRBV30 | NA | NA | TGTGCCTGGAGTGTAAGCAGGGGCCGTTCACCCCTCCACTTT | CAWSVSRGRSPLHF
TRBJ2-7 | TRBV2 | NA | once | TGTGCCAGCAGTGATTTGAGTTCGCGGGAGCAGTACTTC | CASSDLSSREQYF
TRBJ1-4 | TRBV6-5 | TRBD1 | NA | TGTGCCAGCAGCCCCGGGACAGGGAATGAAAAACTGTTTTTT | CASSPGTGNEKLFF
TRBJ2-7 | TRBV12-5 | NA | NA | TGTGCTAGTGGTTTGGCCCCCTACAGATGGACAGAACCCTACGAGCAGTACTTC | CASGLAPYRWTEPYEQYF
TRBJ1-5 | TRBV6-5 | NA | once | TGTGCCAGCAGTCGGAGCCCCAATCAGCCCCAGCATTTT | CASSRSPNQPQHF
TRBJ2-3 | TRBV15 | NA | NA | TGTGCCACCAGCAGAGATCGAGGAAGCACAGATACGCAGTATTTT | CATSRDRGSTDTQYF
TRBJ2-4 | TRBV5-1 | NA | NA | TGCGCCAGCAGCTTGCAGGGTATGGGCAAAAACATTCAGTACTTC | CASSLQGMGKNIQYF
TRBJ2-3 | TRBV7-2 | TRBD1 | NA | TGTGCCAGCAGCCCGGGGACAGGGGTGGCAGATACGCAGTATTTT | CASSPGTGVADTQYF
TRBJ2-2 | TRBV2 | NA | NA | TGTGCCAGCACCCAGGGCGGGGATACCGGGGAGCTGTTTTTT | CASTQGGDTGELFF
TRBJ2-2 | TRBV30 | TRBD2 | few | TGTGCCTGGAGGGGACTAGCGGTTATCACCGGGGAGCTGTTTTTT | CAWRGLAVITGELFF
TRBJ2-7 | TRBV11-2 | TRBD1 | NA | TGTGCCAGCAGCCCCTCAGGGGGCTACGAGCAGTACTTC | CASSPSGGYEQYF
TRBJ2-3 | TRBV30 | TRBD1 | NA | TGTGCCTGGAGGGGACAGGGCACAGATACGCAGTATTTT | CAWRGQGTDTQYF
TRBJ2-7 | TRBV2 | TRBD2 | NA | TGTGCCAGCTCTCCACTAGCGGGAAGTTCCTACGAGCAGTACTTC | CASSPLAGSSYEQYF
TRBJ2-1 | TRBV5-6 | NA | NA | TGTGCCAGCAGCCTCTCCTACAATGAGCAGTTCTTC | CASSLSYNEQFF
TRBJ2-1 | TRBV4-1 | NA | NA | TGCGCCAGCAGCCCCATAACCGCGAGCTCCTACAATGAGCAGTTCTTC | CASSPITASSYNEQFF
TRBJ1-5 | TRBV6-6 | TRBD1 | NA | TGTGCCAGCAGACCCGGACAGGGTGGCAATCAGCCCCAGCATTTT | CASRPGQGGNQPQHF
TRBJ1-4 | TRBV7-9 | NA | NA | TGTGCCAGCAGCTTAGCAGTCAGTTTTAATGAAAAACTGTTTTTT | CASSLAVSFNEKLFF
TRBJ2-2 | TRBV6-5 | NA | NA | TGTGCCAGCAATCGACAGAGCGCGAACACCGGGGAGCTGTTTTTT | CASNRQSANTGELFF
TRBJ2-3 | TRBV6-5 | NA | NA | TGTGCCAGCAGTTTGGGTCGGGAAAGCACAGATACGCAGTATTTT | CASSLGRESTDTQYF
TRBJ2-6 | TRBV30 | NA | NA | TGTGGGTCACAGCGGTCGGGCTCTGGGGCCAACGTCCTGACTTTC | CGSQRSGSGANVLTF
TRBJ1-2 | TRBV7-9 | TRBD1 | NA | TGTGCCAGCAGTCAATTGGACAGGGCGATGGATGGCTACACCTTC | CASSQLDRAMDGYTF
TRBJ1-1 | TRBV19 | TRBD1 | NA | TGTGCCAGTAGTTGGGGGACAGGGGGCGGTACTGAAGCTTTCTTT | CASSWGTGGGTEAFF
TRBJ2-1 | TRBV15 | NA | NA | TGTGCCACCAGCAGAGAACAGGGCGTGAGGGATGAGCAGTTCTTC | CATSREQGVRDEQFF
TRBJ1-4 | TRBV4-3 | NA | NA | TGCGCCAGCAGCCAAGAACGGGCGGGGCGGAATGAAAAACTGTTTTTT | CASSQERAGRNEKLFF
TRBJ1-1 | TRBV9 | NA | NA | TGTGCCAGCAGCGAGAGGTATTTGGACACTGAAGCTTTCTTT | CASSERYLDTEAFF
TRBJ1-1 | TRBV27 | NA | NA | TGTGCCAGCAGTCCCTTTTCAGTGAACACTGAAGCTTTCTTT | CASSPFSVNTEAFF